Included here is one T cell receptor (beta chain) sequence, with context. The sample comes from a study of shared clonotypes between healthy human individuals. Germline V CDR1 and CDR2: SGHNT, YENEEA. The length of the CDR3 is 15 residues. After removal of 4 bases from V and 11 bases from J, the junction contained 12 bases not matched to a gene. Clones were read by immunoSEQ multiplex PCR, and TCRdb kept only the in-frame ones, dropping some. The profile shows roughly 1,100,000 clones, roughly 75% of them singletons. The sequence was collected from a man aged 18 to 29 in good health. Material: memory CD4+ T cells sorted from blood. This sample's subset: CD45RA-negative fraction. The chain joins TRBV11-3 to TRBJ2-1, with 9 bases fitting TRBD1. CDR3 amino acids: CASSSKTGGSTKQFF. CDR3 bases: TGTGCCAGCAGCTCCAAGACAGGGGGTTCAACAAAGCAGTTCTTC.